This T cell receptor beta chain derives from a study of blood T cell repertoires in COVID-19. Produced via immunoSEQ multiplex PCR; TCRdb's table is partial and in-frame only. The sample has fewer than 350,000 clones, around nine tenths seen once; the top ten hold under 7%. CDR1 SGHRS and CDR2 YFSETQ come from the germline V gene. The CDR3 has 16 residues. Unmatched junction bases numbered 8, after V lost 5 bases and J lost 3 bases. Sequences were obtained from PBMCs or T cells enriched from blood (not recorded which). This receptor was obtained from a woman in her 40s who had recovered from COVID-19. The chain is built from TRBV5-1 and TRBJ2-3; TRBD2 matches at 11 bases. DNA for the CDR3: TGCGCCAGCAGTCACATAGCGGGAGGGCTTACAGATACGCAGTATTTT. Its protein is CASSHIAGGLTDTQYF.